Listed here is a single T cell receptor (beta chain). As processed by the authors: Cell counts per sample came from amplifying reference gene primers. Clones were read by immunoSEQ multiplex PCR, and TCRdb kept only the in-frame ones, dropping some. V, J and clone size reflect that table, while D and trimming were determined from the DNA. The sample comprises some 250,000 clones, more than 75% of which are singletons, and about 3.3% rests with the top ten. Participants were aged roughly 18 to 100 years from about two dozen US areas. The sample belongs to a study of blood T cell repertoires in COVID-19. Study background: Specimens from acute and convalescent COVID-19 originated in the United States, Italy and Spain. T cells, B-cell-depleted T cells, or PBMCs supplied cDNA or gDNA.

The CDR3 runs to 17 residues. The V gene end was trimmed by 4 bases and the J gene end by 2 bases; junction bases not matched to a gene: 14. Germline V gives CDR1 KGHSH, CDR2 LQKENI. The sample taken for sequencing was PBMCs or T cells enriched from blood (not recorded which). This sequence joins TRBV18 and TRBJ2-7; TRBD1 agrees at 7 bases. The clonotype originates from a woman in her forties with acute COVID-19. The CDR3 DNA reads TGTGCCAGCTCACGCGCAACCGGTGGGACAGCGACCTACGAGCAGTACTTC. This codes for CASSRATGGTATYEQYF.